Listed below are T cell receptor beta chains from one sample, sequenced in a study of metastatic and nonmetastatic thyroid tumors. TCRdb reanalyzed the PCR reads with MiXCR. The sample has about 69,000 clones, 14% seen once. Sequenced: blood. These receptor sequences come from a male donor with papillary thyroid cancer or a benign thyroid nodule (not recorded which). Some clones in this sample may be carry-over from other donors' samples. CDR3s include the opening cysteine and the closing phenylalanine or tryptophan. A D gene is named only where the DNA matches it firmly. Not every row has a clone size; where given, it reads once, few, many or a size class.

TRBV6-1,.,.,TRBJ2-6,TGTGCCAGCACGACGGGGAGCTCTGGGGCCAACGTCCTGACTTTC,CASTTGSSGANVLTF
TRBV6-1,.,many,TRBJ1-2,TGTGCCAGCAGACGAGCCGGGGGACCCTACGGCTACACCTTC,CASRRAGGPYGYTF
TRBV20-1,.,many,TRBJ1-3,TGCAGTGCGTGGATTGGAAACACCATATATTTT,CSAWIGNTIYF
TRBV19,.,many,TRBJ2-5,TGTGCCAGTAAAGGGGACCCCGAGACCCAGTACTTC,CASKGDPETQYF
TRBV9,.,many,TRBJ1-2,TGTGCCAGCAGTTCCGGGCTTAACTATGGCTACACCTTC,CASSSGLNYGYTF
TRBV20-1,TRBD2,once,TRBJ2-3,TGCAGTGCTAGACCCGTCCAAGGGCGGGGAGGGGACACAGATACGCAGTATTTT,CSARPVQGRGGDTDTQYF
TRBV7-2,.,many,TRBJ2-5,TGTGCCAGCAGCTTAGGACAGACCCAAGAGACCCAGTACTTC,CASSLGQTQETQYF
TRBV6-2/TRBV6-3,TRBD2,.,TRBJ2-7,TGTGCCAGCAGTTACCGTGGTACTAGCGGGTCCTACGAGCAGTACTTC,CASSYRGTSGSYEQYF
TRBV6-1,.,few,TRBJ2-7,TGTGCCAGCAGTGTTACAGAGGGGGGTTACGAGCAGTACTTC,CASSVTEGGYEQYF
TRBV5-1,TRBD1,many,TRBJ1-2,TGCGCCAGCAGCCCTCACCCGGGACAGGGGTCGGGCTACACCTTC,CASSPHPGQGSGYTF
TRBV6-1,TRBD1,many,TRBJ2-3,TGTGCCAGCAGTGAAGCGATAACAGGGGTTGTTACAGATACGCAGTATTTT,CASSEAITGVVTDTQYF
TRBV6-2/TRBV6-3,.,many,TRBJ2-4,TGTGCCAGCAGTGACTTTGGCAAAAACATTCAGTACTTC,CASSDFGKNIQYF
TRBV5-1,TRBD1,many,TRBJ1-3,TGCGCCAGCAGCTTGGGACAGGGCGAAAACACCATATATTTT,CASSLGQGENTIYF
TRBV7-9,TRBD1,many,TRBJ2-1,TGTGCCAGCAGCTCCCCCAACTACAGGGGTGGAATTGATGAGCAGTTCTTC,CASSSPNYRGGIDEQFF
TRBV29-1,.,many,TRBJ1-2,TGCAGCGTTGGGCAGACTAACTATGGCTACACCTTC,CSVGQTNYGYTF
TRBV18,TRBD2,many,TRBJ2-3,TGTGCCAGCTCACCATCGGGGGGAAGTACAGATACGCAGTATTTT,CASSPSGGSTDTQYF
TRBV18,.,many,TRBJ2-3,TGTGCCAGCTCACCACTGGAGTGGGACCGAGTAGCTACAGATACGCAGTATTTT,CASSPLEWDRVATDTQYF
TRBV5-1,.,.,TRBJ2-7,TGCGCCAGCAGCGTTAGGGGGGCGGGGAGCCCCTACGAGCAGTACTTC,CASSVRGAGSPYEQYF
TRBV25-1,TRBD1,many,TRBJ2-1,TGTGCCAGCAGTGGGGGGACAGGGGACTACAATGAGCAGTTCTTC,CASSGGTGDYNEQFF
TRBV3-1,.,once,TRBJ2-2,TGTGCCAGCAGACATCGGGAGTCAGCCGGGGAGCTGTTTTTT,CASRHRESAGELFF
TRBV20-1,.,.,TRBJ1-1,TGCAGTGCTCATCCTCAGGGGACTGAAGCTTTCTTT,CSAHPQGTEAFF
TRBV5-1,.,many,TRBJ1-1,TGCGCCAGCAGCTTAAGGGGGATCATGAACACTGAAGCTTTCTTT,CASSLRGIMNTEAFF
TRBV11-1,TRBD1,many,TRBJ2-2,TGTGCCAGCACCGCCCGGACAGGGGGGAACACCGGGGAGCTGTTTTTT,CASTARTGGNTGELFF
TRBV20-1,TRBD1,many,TRBJ1-4,TGCAGTGCCAAAGGGGGCGGAACTAATGAAAAACTGTTTTTT,CSAKGGGTNEKLFF
TRBV20-1,.,.,TRBJ2-7,TGCAGTGCTAGGTTTCGCACAGGTATCCACGAGCAGTACTTC,CSARFRTGIHEQYF
TRBV20-1,.,many,TRBJ2-5,TGCAGTGTTAACCCCCCCCAGCGCGGAGAGACCCAGTACTTC,CSVNPPQRGETQYF
TRBV7-6,TRBD2,many,TRBJ2-7,TGTGCCAGCAGCTCCACGGCGGGAGCTACCTACGAGCAGTACTTC,CASSSTAGATYEQYF
TRBV2,TRBD1,many,TRBJ2-7,TGTGCCAGCAGTGAACGTCAGGGGGAACACGAGCAGTACTTC,CASSERQGEHEQYF
TRBV6-1,.,many,TRBJ2-7,TGTGCCAGCAGTATTTACAGGTTCTCCTACGAGCAGTACTTC,CASSIYRFSYEQYF
TRBV10-3,TRBD2,.,TRBJ2-7,TGTGCCATCAGATTAGAAGGTGGGACCACTAGCGGGAGTGCCTACGAGCGGTACTTC,CAIRLEGGTTSGSAYERYF
TRBV7-3,.,many,TRBJ2-3,TGTGCCAGCAGCCCCGGATCCACAGATACGCAGTATTTT,CASSPGSTDTQYF
TRBV7-3,TRBD1,many,TRBJ1-5,TGTGCCAGCAGCTTAACCGGACAGGGCAATCAGCCCCAGCATTTT,CASSLTGQGNQPQHF
TRBV27,.,many,TRBJ1-6,TGTGCCAGCAGTTTAAACGGTTCACCCCTCCACTTT,CASSLNGSPLHF
TRBV12-3/TRBV12-4,TRBD1,many,TRBJ1-2,TGTGCCAGCAGTTTACCCCGGGACAGGGGGGTCTATGGCTACACCTTC,CASSLPRDRGVYGYTF
TRBV10-1,.,.,TRBJ2-7,TGCGCCAGCAGCTCTGGACGGGAGTCCTACGAGCAGTACTTC,CASSSGRESYEQYF
TRBV6-5,.,few,TRBJ2-4,TGTGCCAGCAGTTACAGTCCTCTAGCCAAAAACATTCAGTACTTC,CASSYSPLAKNIQYF
TRBV4-1,TRBD2,many,TRBJ2-3,TGCGCCAGCAGCCAAGATTGGGCTAGCGGGGGCCCCACAGATACGCAGTATTTT,CASSQDWASGGPTDTQYF
TRBV5-1,TRBD2,many,TRBJ2-3,TGCGCCAGCAGCTTGAGCCTAGCGGGAGGTGCCACAGATACGCAGTATTTT,CASSLSLAGGATDTQYF
TRBV19,.,.,TRBJ2-6,TGTGCCACCAATACAATCTCTGGGGCCAACGTCCCTACTTTC,CATNTISGANVPTF
TRBV19,.,few,TRBJ1-4,TGTGCCAGCAGGTCCTGGGGGGCAGACGAAAAACTGTTTTTT,CASRSWGADEKLFF
TRBV6-1,.,.,TRBJ2-5,TGTGCCAGTAGAATCAGCGGCCAAGAGACCCAGTACTTC,CASRISGQETQYF
TRBV6-4,.,few,TRBJ2-3,TGTGCCAGCATCCTCGAGGGAGGCACAGATACGCAGTATTTT,CASILEGGTDTQYF
TRBV6-1,.,many,TRBJ1-1,TGTGCCAGCAGTGTCAGGGTGAACACTGAAGCTTTCTTT,CASSVRVNTEAFF
TRBV6-1,.,few,TRBJ2-5,TGTGCCAGCAGGTCCCCCCGGGGTTGGGAGACCCAGTACTTC,CASRSPRGWETQYF
TRBV6-1,.,few,TRBJ2-2,TGTGCAAGCAGTCACAAGAACACCGGGGAGCTGTTTTTT,CASSHKNTGELFF
TRBV30,.,many,TRBJ1-6,TGTGCCTGGAGTGGACCTCCGGGTTCCTATAATTCACCCCTCCACTTT,CAWSGPPGSYNSPLHF
TRBV20-1,.,many,TRBJ1-2,TGCAGTGCTAGACATGGGCAGGGGATTTTATATGGCTACACCTTC,CSARHGQGILYGYTF
TRBV10-2,TRBD2,.,TRBJ2-1,TGCGCCAGCTCCCTAGGGTCGGGAGGGCCCGGTGAGCATTTCTTC,CASSLGSGGPGEHFF
TRBV7-3,.,many,TRBJ2-3,TGTGCCAGCAGCATGGGCGCAGATACGCAGTATTTT,CASSMGADTQYF
TRBV11-1,TRBD2,.,TRBJ2-1,TGTGCCAGCAGCTTAGCTCATTGGCGGGAGGGACGGAATGAGCAGTTCTTC,CASSLAHWREGRNEQFF
TRBV9,TRBD2,many,TRBJ2-2,TGTGCCAGCAGCGTAGGGTTAGCGGGAGTCATAACCGGGGAGCTGTTTTTT,CASSVGLAGVITGELFF
TRBV6-1,TRBD1,many,TRBJ2-1,TGTGCCAGCAGACCCGGGACAGGGAGACACAATGAGCAGTTCTTC,CASRPGTGRHNEQFF
TRBV5-1,.,many,TRBJ2-2,TGCGCCAGCAGCGTCGAGGGAACGAACACCGGGGAGCTGTTTTTT,CASSVEGTNTGELFF
TRBV10-3,TRBD1,.,TRBJ1-3,TGTGCCATCAGTGCGTCAGGGGGCTTGGGAAACACCATATATTTT,CAISASGGLGNTIYF
TRBV2,TRBD1,many,TRBJ2-1,TGTGCCAGCAGTGGGGACAGGGTCAATGAGCAGTTCTTC,CASSGDRVNEQFF
TRBV11-2,TRBD2,many,TRBJ2-5,TGTGCCAGCAGCTTAGGGGGACTAGCGGAAGAGACCCAGTACTTC,CASSLGGLAEETQYF
TRBV6-1,.,many,TRBJ1-2,TGTGCCAGCAGCGAGTCCCGGGACAACCCAAGGGGCACCTTC,CASSESRDNPRGTF
TRBV28,.,many,TRBJ2-1,TGTGCCAGCGACAATAGGTACAATGAGCAGTTCTTC,CASDNRYNEQFF
TRBV5-1,.,.,TRBJ2-5,TGCGCCAGCAGCCCGGACACGCCTGAAGAGACCCAGTACTTC,CASSPDTPEETQYF